This entry concerns a single T cell receptor beta chain. The sample is drawn from a study of blood T cell repertoires in COVID-19. Study-wide context: Specimens from acute and convalescent COVID-19 originated in the United States, Italy and Spain. In each case, the material was cDNA or gDNA derived from T cells, B-cell-depleted T cells, or PBMCs.

Authors' methods: By means of reference gene primer amplification, nucleated cell counts were estimated. Measured with immunoSEQ multiplex PCR; TCRdb has only the in-frame clones, and not every one. The DNA was the basis for D and trimming; V, J and clone size are from that table. The table includes approximately 11,000 clones, 80% to 90% detected once. V dropped 1 base and J dropped 3 bases, with 6 bases sitting between them. The CDR3 has 13 amino acids. This TCR was sampled from a human donor in a cohort sampled during active COVID-19. Input material: peripheral blood. The rearrangement uses TRBV12-3 or TRBV12-4 and TRBJ2-5; no clear D. This chain's CDR3 is CASSLGLEETQYF. As DNA, the CDR3 is TGTGCCAGCAGTTTAGGGTTAGAAGAGACCCAGTACTTC.